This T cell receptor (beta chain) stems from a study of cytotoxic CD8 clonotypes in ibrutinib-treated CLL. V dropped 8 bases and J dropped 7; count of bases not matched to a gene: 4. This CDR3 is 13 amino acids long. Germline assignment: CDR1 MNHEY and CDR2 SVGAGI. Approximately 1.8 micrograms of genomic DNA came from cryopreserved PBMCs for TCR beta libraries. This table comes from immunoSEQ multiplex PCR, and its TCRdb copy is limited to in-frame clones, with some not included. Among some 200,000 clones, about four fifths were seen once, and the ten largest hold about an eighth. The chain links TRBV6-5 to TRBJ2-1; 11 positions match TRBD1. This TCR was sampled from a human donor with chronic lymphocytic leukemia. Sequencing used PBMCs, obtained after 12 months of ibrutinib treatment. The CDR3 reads CASWDRGTNEQFF. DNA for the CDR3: TGTGCCAGCTGGGACAGGGGGACTAATGAGCAGTTCTTC.